The clone carrying this T cell receptor beta chain was recorded a few times. The sample comes from a study of T cells of healthy individuals. TCRdb ran MiXCR on the 5' RACE reads and lists one entry per CDR3 protein. The sample holds over 95,000 distinct CDR3 sequences, around 17% seen once. CDR1 is SNHLY and CDR2 is FYNNEI in the germline V gene. The CDR3 has 16 amino acids. V was clipped by 0 bases and J by 14 bases; unmatched bases: 13. The sequence derives from a human donor in good health. The chain combines TRBV2 with TRBJ2-1; TRBD1 aligns across 10 bases. The CDR3 loop is CASSEARETGGVGEFF. The CDR3 DNA reads TGTGCCAGCAGTGAAGCGCGTGAGACAGGGGGCGTTGGGGAGTTCTTC.